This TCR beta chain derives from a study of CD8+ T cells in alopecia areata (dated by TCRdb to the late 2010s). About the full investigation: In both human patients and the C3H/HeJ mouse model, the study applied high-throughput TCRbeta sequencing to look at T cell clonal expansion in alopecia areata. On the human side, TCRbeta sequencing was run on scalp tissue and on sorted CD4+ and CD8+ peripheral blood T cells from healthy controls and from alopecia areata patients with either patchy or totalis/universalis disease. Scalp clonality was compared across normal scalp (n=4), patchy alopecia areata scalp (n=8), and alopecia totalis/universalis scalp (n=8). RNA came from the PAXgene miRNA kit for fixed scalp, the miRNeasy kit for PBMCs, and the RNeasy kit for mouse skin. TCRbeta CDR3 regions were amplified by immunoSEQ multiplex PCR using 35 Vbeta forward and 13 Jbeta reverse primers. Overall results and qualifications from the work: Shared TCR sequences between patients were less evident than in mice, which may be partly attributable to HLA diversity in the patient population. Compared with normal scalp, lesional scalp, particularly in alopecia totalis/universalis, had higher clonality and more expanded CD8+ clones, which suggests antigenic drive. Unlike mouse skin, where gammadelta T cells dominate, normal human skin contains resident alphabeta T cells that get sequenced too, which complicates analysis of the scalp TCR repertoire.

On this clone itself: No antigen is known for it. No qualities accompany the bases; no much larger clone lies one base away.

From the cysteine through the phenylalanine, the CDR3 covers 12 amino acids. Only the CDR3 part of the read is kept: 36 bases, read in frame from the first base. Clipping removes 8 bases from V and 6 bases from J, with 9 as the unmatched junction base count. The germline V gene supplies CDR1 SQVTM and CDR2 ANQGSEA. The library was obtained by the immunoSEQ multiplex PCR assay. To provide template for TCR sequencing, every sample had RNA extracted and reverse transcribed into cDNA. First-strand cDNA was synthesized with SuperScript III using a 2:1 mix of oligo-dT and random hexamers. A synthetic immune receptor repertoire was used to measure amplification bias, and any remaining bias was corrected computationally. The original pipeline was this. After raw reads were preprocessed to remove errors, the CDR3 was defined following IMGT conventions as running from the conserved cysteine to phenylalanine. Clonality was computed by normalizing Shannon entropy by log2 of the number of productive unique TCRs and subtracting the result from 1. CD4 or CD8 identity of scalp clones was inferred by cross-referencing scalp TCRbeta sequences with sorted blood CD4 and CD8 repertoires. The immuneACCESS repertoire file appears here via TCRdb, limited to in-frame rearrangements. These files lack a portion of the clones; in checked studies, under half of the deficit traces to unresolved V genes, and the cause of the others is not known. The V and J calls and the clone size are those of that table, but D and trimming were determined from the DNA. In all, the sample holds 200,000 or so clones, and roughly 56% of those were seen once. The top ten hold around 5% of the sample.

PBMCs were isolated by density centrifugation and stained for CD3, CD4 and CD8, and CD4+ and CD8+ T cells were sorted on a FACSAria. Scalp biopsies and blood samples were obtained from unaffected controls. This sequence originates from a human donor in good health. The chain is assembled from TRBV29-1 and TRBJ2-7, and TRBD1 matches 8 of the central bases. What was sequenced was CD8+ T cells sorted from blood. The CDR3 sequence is CSHGQGAGEQYF. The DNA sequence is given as TGCAGCCACGGACAGGGAGCAGGCGAGCAGTACTTC.